This TCR beta chain was captured by sequencing in a study of blood T cell repertoires in COVID-19. The table came from immunoSEQ multiplex PCR; TCRdb's copy has only in-frame clones and leaves some out. The sample yields approximately 500,000 clones, 89% seen once. In this sample, this clone turned up many times. The CDR3 runs to 11 residues. V lost 5 bases and J 15 bases, leaving 14 bases between the germline ends. Germline-derived CDR1 and CDR2 are SGHTA and FQGNSA. This chain connects TRBV7-2 to TRBJ2-1, with D possibly matching TRBD2 (5 bases). Sequenced input: peripheral blood. The sequence was obtained from a man younger than 35 with COVID-19, enrolled during active disease. The CDR3 region has the DNA TGTGCCAGCAGCCGGGGTCCCATGCGGTTCTTC. It codes for CASSRGPMRFF. Using reference TRBV7-2 and TRBJ2-1 for the parts outside the CDR3, the full variable domain is GAGVSQSPSNKVTEKGKDVELRCDPISGHTALYWYRQSLGQGLEFLIYFQGNSAPDKSGLPSDRFSAERTGGSVSTLTIQRTQQEDSAVYLCASSRGPMRFFGPGTRLTVL.